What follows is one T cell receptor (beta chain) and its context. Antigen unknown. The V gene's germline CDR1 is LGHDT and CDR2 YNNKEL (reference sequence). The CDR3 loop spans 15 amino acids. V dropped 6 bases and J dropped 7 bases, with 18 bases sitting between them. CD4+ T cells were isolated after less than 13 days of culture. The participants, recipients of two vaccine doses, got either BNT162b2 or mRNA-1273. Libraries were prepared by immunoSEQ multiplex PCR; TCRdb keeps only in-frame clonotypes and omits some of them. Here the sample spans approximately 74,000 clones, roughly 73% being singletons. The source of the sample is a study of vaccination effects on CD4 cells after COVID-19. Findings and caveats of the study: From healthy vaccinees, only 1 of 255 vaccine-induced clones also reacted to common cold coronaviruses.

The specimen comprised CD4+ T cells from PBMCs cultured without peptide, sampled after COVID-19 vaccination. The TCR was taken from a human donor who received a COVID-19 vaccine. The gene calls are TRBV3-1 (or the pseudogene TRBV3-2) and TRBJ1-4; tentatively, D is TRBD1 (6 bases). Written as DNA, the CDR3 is TGTGCCAGCAGTCCCGCCGGGACACCAAGTGAAAAACTGTTTTTT. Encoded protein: CASSPAGTPSEKLFF.